This is a list of T cell receptor beta chains from one sample in a study of spatial heterogeneity in lung cancer. TCRdb recomputed calls from the 5' RACE reads with MiXCR, one row per CDR3 protein. The data contain around 75,000 distinct CDR3 sequences, 13% of them singletons. Here the sequenced sample was PBMCs, taken at surgery. The receptors derive from a male donor with early-stage non-small cell lung cancer. Both conserved end residues are part of each CDR3. D genes are given only for firm matches. Clone size appears in some rows only: once, few, many, or a class for an expanded clone.

clone_size: -; d_call: -; v_call: TRBV29-1; j_call: TRBJ1-2; cdr3_nt: TGCAGCGTTGACCCCGACGGCTATGGCTACACCTTC; cdr3_aa: CSVDPDGYGYTF
clone_size: -; d_call: -; v_call: TRBV10-3; j_call: TRBJ2-5; cdr3_nt: TGTGCCGTACAGGGTGCCCCCGAGGAGACCCAGTACTTC; cdr3_aa: CAVQGAPEETQYF
clone_size: few; d_call: -; v_call: TRBV19; j_call: TRBJ2-7; cdr3_nt: TGTGCCAGTAGTATCAATTTCGCCGGCTACGAGCAGTACTTC; cdr3_aa: CASSINFAGYEQYF
clone_size: few; d_call: -; v_call: TRBV29-1; j_call: TRBJ1-3; cdr3_nt: TGCAGCGTTGGATCCGGAAACACCATATATTTT; cdr3_aa: CSVGSGNTIYF
clone_size: -; d_call: TRBD2; v_call: TRBV2; j_call: TRBJ2-1; cdr3_nt: TGTGCCAGCATTGGAGTTGTAGGTGCTAGCGGGAGTTTGGTTTTCTTC; cdr3_aa: CASIGVVGASGSLVFF
clone_size: -; d_call: -; v_call: TRBV27; j_call: TRBJ2-3; cdr3_nt: TGTGCCAGCAGTTTTGGCTTCCTGGGAGATACGCAGTATTTT; cdr3_aa: CASSFGFLGDTQYF
clone_size: few; d_call: -; v_call: TRBV20-1; j_call: TRBJ1-2; cdr3_nt: TGCAGTGCTAGAGAGGCAGCAAACTATGGCTACACCTTC; cdr3_aa: CSAREAANYGYTF
clone_size: many; d_call: -; v_call: TRBV4-2; j_call: TRBJ1-2; cdr3_nt: TGTGCCAGCAGCCGATTAGACAGCAACTATGGCTACACCTTC; cdr3_aa: CASSRLDSNYGYTF
clone_size: -; d_call: TRBD1; v_call: TRBV6-5; j_call: TRBJ1-2; cdr3_nt: TGTGCCAGCAGTTACTCGACAGGGAGGAATGGCTACACCTTC; cdr3_aa: CASSYSTGRNGYTF
clone_size: -; d_call: -; v_call: TRBV7-2; j_call: TRBJ2-7; cdr3_nt: TGTGCCAGCAGCTTGAGCGGGCTGAGCTCCTACGAGCAGTACTTC; cdr3_aa: CASSLSGLSSYEQYF
clone_size: many; d_call: -; v_call: TRBV29-1; j_call: TRBJ1-4; cdr3_nt: TGCAGCGTTGATGTCAGGGGAGGGGAAAAACTGTTTTTT; cdr3_aa: CSVDVRGGEKLFF
clone_size: few; d_call: -; v_call: TRBV6-6; j_call: TRBJ2-2; cdr3_nt: TGTGCCAGCAGTACACTGGGGGCCGGGGAGCTGTTTTTT; cdr3_aa: CASSTLGAGELFF
clone_size: -; d_call: -; v_call: TRBV25-1; j_call: TRBJ2-1; cdr3_nt: TGTGCCAGCAGTCCCCCCGAAGCGTTGTACAATGAGCAGTTCTTC; cdr3_aa: CASSPPEALYNEQFF
clone_size: few; d_call: -; v_call: TRBV9; j_call: TRBJ1-1; cdr3_nt: TGTGCCAGCAGCGTAGGGTGGCAGGGAAACACTGAAGCTTTCTTT; cdr3_aa: CASSVGWQGNTEAFF
clone_size: few; d_call: TRBD1; v_call: TRBV27; j_call: TRBJ1-5; cdr3_nt: TGTGCCAGCAGTCCCGGGCAGGGGGCTCTCAGTTATCAGCCCCAGCATTTT; cdr3_aa: CASSPGQGALSYQPQHF
clone_size: -; d_call: TRBD1; v_call: TRBV12-5; j_call: TRBJ2-2; cdr3_nt: TGTGCTAGTGGTCCCCGGACAGGGGATATCGGGGAGCTGTTTTTT; cdr3_aa: CASGPRTGDIGELFF
clone_size: few; d_call: -; v_call: TRBV18; j_call: TRBJ2-3; cdr3_nt: TGTGCCAGCTTCACCAATACAGGACCGATAGATACGCAGTATTTT; cdr3_aa: CASFTNTGPIDTQYF
clone_size: -; d_call: -; v_call: TRBV7-2; j_call: TRBJ1-5; cdr3_nt: TGTGCCAGCAGCCCAGGAACCTATAGCAATCAGCCCCAGCATTTT; cdr3_aa: CASSPGTYSNQPQHF
clone_size: -; d_call: TRBD2; v_call: TRBV7-2; j_call: TRBJ2-1; cdr3_nt: TGTGCCAGCAGCAATCCCGGGACTAGCGCGACTGAGCAGTTCTTC; cdr3_aa: CASSNPGTSATEQFF
clone_size: few; d_call: -; v_call: TRBV10-2; j_call: TRBJ2-5; cdr3_nt: TGCGCCAGCAGTGAATGGGATGGGGAGACCCAGTACTTC; cdr3_aa: CASSEWDGETQYF
clone_size: -; d_call: -; v_call: TRBV2; j_call: TRBJ2-2; cdr3_nt: TGTGCCAGCAGTGTTAATTTGAACGGGGAGCTGTTTTTT; cdr3_aa: CASSVNLNGELFF
clone_size: few; d_call: -; v_call: TRBV2; j_call: TRBJ1-6; cdr3_nt: TGTGCCAGCAAACGTCGAGGGCAGAATTCACCCCTCCACTTT; cdr3_aa: CASKRRGQNSPLHF
clone_size: many; d_call: TRBD2; v_call: TRBV7-9; j_call: TRBJ2-4; cdr3_nt: TGTGCCAGCAGCTTAGCGCAGGCGGGAGCTGGCAAAAACATTCAGTACTTC; cdr3_aa: CASSLAQAGAGKNIQYF
clone_size: many; d_call: -; v_call: TRBV12-3/TRBV12-4; j_call: TRBJ2-1; cdr3_nt: TGTGCCAGCAGTGCGGGACAGTCGTTTGAGCAGTTCTTC; cdr3_aa: CASSAGQSFEQFF
clone_size: -; d_call: -; v_call: TRBV12-3/TRBV12-4; j_call: TRBJ1-2; cdr3_nt: TGTGCCAGCAGCCCGACAGACTTCTATGGCTACACCTTC; cdr3_aa: CASSPTDFYGYTF
clone_size: many; d_call: -; v_call: TRBV6-1; j_call: TRBJ2-2; cdr3_nt: TGTGCCGGACGGCGTCACACCGGGGAGCTGTTTTTT; cdr3_aa: CAGRRHTGELFF
clone_size: once; d_call: TRBD1; v_call: TRBV13; j_call: TRBJ2-7; cdr3_nt: TGTGCCAGCAGCTCCAGGGACAGGGGCTACGAGCAGTACTTC; cdr3_aa: CASSSRDRGYEQYF
clone_size: few; d_call: -; v_call: TRBV29-1; j_call: TRBJ2-6; cdr3_nt: TGCACCTTAGACCGGAGCCACATCTCTGGGGCCAACGTCCTGACTTTC; cdr3_aa: CTLDRSHISGANVLTF